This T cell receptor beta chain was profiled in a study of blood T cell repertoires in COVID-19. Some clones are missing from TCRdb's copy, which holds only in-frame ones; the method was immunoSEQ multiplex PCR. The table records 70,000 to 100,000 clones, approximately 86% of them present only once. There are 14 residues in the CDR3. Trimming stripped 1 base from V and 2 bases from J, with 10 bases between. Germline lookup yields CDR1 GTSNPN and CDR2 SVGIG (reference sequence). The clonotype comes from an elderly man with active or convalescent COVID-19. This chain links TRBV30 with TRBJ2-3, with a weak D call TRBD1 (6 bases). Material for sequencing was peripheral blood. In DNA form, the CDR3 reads TGTGCCTGGAGTGGGGGACACTCCACAGATACGCAGTATTTT. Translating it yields CAWSGGHSTDTQYF.